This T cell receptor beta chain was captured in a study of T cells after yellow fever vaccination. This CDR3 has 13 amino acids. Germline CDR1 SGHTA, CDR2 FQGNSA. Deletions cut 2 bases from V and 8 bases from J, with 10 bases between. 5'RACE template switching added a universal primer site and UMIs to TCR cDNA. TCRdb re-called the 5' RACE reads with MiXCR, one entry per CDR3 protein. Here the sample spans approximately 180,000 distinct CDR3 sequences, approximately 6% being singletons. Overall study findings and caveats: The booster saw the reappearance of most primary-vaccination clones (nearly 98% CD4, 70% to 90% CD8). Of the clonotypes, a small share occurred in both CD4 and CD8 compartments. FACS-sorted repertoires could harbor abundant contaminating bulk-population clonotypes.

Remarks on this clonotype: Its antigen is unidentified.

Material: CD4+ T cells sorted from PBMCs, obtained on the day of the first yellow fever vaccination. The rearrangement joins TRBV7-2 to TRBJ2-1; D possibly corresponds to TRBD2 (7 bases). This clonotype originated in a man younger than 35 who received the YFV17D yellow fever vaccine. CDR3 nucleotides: TGTGCCAGCAGCTTACGCGGGGGCGATGAGCAGTTCTTC. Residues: CASSLRGGDEQFF.